The T cell receptor beta chain under discussion was sequenced for a study of blood T cell repertoires in COVID-19. Only in-frame clones appear in the TCRdb table, and some are missing; sequencing was by immunoSEQ multiplex PCR. The sample comprises 180,000 or so clones, approximately 83% of which are singletons, and 10% to 15% rests with the top ten. Participant ages covered roughly 18 to 90 years across 24 US areas. Two negative PCRs, clearance, or symptom resolution characterized the recovered Cohort 3 donors. The CDR3 is made up of 15 amino acids. From germline, CDR1 is SGDLS and CDR2 YYNGEE. V lost 3 bases to trimming and J lost 0 bases, with 7 bases between them.

This TCR derives from an older woman who had recovered from COVID-19. This chain uses TRBV9 with TRBJ1-6, with D unresolved. The material sequenced was PBMCs or T cells enriched from blood (not recorded which). The CDR3 loop is CASSAGSSYNSPLHF. In nucleotides, the CDR3 is TGTGCCAGCAGCGCGGGGAGCTCCTATAATTCACCCCTCCACTTT.